This TCR beta chain was captured by sequencing in a study of blood T cell repertoires in COVID-19. The protocol was immunoSEQ multiplex PCR, while the TCRdb copy is restricted to in-frame clones and leaves out a portion. The table has 65,000 to 75,000 clones, under 85% seen once. Losses at the gene ends were 4 bases for V and 5 bases for J; bases not matched to a gene: 8. Germline V CDR1 and CDR2: KGHDR, SFDVKD. This CDR3 is 15 amino acids long. Sequenced sample: peripheral blood. The J gene is TRBJ2-5, the V gene TRBV24-1; 8 nucleotides align to TRBD1. The receptor was derived from a man aged 70 or older with acute or convalescent COVID-19. The CDR3: CATSDSGQGRETQYF. The CDR3 DNA reads TGTGCCACCAGTGACTCCGGACAGGGAAGGGAGACCCAGTACTTC.